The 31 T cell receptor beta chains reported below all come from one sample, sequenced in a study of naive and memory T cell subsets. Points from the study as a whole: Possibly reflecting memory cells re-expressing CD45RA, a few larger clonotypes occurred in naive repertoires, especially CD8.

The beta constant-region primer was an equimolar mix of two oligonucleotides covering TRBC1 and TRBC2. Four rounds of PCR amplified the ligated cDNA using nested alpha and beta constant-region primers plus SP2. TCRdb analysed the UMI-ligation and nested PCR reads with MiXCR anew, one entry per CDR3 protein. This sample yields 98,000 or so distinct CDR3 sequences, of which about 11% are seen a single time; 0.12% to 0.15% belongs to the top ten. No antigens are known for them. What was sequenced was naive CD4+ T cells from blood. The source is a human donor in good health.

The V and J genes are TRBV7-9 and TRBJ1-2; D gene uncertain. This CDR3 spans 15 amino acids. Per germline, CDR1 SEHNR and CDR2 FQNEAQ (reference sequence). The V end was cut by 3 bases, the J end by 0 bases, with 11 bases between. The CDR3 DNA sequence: TGTGCCAGCAGCTTCACAGTCTTGACTAACTATGGCTACACCTTC. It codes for CASSFTVLTNYGYTF.

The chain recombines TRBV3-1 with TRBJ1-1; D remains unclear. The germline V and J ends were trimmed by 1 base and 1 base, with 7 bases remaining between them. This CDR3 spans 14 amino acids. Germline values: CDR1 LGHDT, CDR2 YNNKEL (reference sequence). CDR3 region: CASSQGSGNTEAFF. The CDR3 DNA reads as TGTGCCAGCAGCCAAGGGTCGGGGAACACTGAAGCTTTCTTT.

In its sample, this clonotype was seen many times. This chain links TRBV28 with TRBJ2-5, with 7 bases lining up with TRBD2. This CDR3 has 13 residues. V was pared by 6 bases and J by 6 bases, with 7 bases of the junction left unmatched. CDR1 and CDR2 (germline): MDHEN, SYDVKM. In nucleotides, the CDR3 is TGTGCCAGCAGCTCGGGAGGTGGAAAGACCCAGTACTTC. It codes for CASSSGGGKTQYF. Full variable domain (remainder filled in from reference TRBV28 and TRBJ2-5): DVKVTQSSRYLVKRTGEKVFLECVQDMDHENMFWYRQDPGLGLRLIYFSYDVKMKEKGDIPEGYSVSREKKERFSLILESASTNQTSMYLCASSSGGGKTQYFGPGTRLLVL.

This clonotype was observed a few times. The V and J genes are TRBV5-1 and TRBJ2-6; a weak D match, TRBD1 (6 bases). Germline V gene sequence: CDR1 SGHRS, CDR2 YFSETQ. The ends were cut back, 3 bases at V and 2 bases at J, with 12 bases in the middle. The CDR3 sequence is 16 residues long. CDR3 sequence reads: CASSSFNRAGANVLTF. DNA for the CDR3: TGCGCCAGCAGCTCATTCAACAGGGCTGGGGCCAACGTCCTGACTTTC. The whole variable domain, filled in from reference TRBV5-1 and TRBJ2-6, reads KAGVTQTPRYLIKTRGQQVTLSCSPISGHRSVSWYQQTPGQGLQFLFEYFSETQRNKGNFPGRFSGRQFSNSRSEMNVSTLELGDSALYLCASSSFNRAGANVLTFGAGSRLTVL.

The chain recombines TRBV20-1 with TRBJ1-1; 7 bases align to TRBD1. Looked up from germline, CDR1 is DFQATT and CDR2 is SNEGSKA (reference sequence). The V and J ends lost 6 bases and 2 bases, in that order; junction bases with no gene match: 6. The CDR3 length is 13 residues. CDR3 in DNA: TGCAGTGCCTCGGGACAGCTAAACACTGAAGCTTTCTTT. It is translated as CSASGQLNTEAFF.

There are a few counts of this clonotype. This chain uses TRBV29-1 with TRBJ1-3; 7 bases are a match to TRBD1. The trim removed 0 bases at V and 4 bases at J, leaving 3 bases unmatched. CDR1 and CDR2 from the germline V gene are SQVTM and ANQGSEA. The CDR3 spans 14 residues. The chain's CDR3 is CSVEEGTAGNTIYF. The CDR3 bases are TGCAGCGTTGAAGAGGGGACAGCAGGAAACACCATATATTTT.

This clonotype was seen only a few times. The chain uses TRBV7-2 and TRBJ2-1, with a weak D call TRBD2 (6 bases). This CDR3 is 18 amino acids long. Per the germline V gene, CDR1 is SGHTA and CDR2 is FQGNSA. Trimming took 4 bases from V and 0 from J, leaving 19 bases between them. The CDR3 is CASSSHRPDGSSYNEQFF. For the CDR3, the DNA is TGTGCCAGCAGCTCCCACAGACCAGACGGGAGCTCCTACAATGAGCAGTTCTTC.

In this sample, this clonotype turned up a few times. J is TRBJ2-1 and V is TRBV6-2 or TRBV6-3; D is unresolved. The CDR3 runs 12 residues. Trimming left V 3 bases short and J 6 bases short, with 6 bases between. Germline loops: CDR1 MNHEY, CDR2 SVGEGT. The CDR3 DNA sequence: TGTGCCAGCAGTTATCGAGTCAATGAGCAGTTCTTC. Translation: CASSYRVNEQFF.

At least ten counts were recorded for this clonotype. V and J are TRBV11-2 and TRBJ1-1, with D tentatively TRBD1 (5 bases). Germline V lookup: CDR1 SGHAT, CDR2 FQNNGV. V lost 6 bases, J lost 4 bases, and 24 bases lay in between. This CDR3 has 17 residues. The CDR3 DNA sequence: TGTGCCAGCAGGCAAGGGACCTACAGGAGGGGTGGCACTGAAGCTTTCTTT. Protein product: CASRQGTYRRGGTEAFF.

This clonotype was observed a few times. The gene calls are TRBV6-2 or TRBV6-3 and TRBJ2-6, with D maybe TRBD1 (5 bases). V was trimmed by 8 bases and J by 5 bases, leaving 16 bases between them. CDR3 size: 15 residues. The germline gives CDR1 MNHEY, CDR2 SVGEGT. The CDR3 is CASLDTSLRANVLTF. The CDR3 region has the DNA TGTGCCAGCTTGGACACGAGTTTGAGGGCCAACGTCCTGACTTTC.

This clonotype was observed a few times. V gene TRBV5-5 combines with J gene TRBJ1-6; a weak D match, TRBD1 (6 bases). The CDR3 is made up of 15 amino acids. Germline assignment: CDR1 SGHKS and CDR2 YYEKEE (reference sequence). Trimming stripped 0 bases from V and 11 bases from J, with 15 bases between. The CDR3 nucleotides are TGTGCCAGCAGCTTGGAGGGCAGGGGATTCGCACCCCTCCACTTT. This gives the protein CASSLEGRGFAPLHF.

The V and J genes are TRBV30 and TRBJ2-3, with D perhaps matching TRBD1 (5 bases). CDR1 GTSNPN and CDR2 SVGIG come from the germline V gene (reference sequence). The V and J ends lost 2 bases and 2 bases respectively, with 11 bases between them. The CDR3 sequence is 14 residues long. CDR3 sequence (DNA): TGTGCCTGGAGTAGGGGCACGGACACAGATACGCAGTATTTT. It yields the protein CAWSRGTDTDTQYF. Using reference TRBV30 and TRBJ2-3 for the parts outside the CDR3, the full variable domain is SQTIHQWPATLVQPVGSPLSLECTVEGTSNPNLYWYRQAAGRGLQLLFYSVGIGQISSEVPQNLSASRPQDRQFILSSKKLLLSDSGFYLCAWSRGTDTDTQYFGPGTRLTVL.

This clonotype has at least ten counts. The CDR3 loop is CASSYRGSGSSYNEQFF. CDR3 bases: TGTGCCAGCAGCTACCGGGGGTCGGGAAGCTCCTACAATGAGCAGTTCTTC. The chain uses TRBV7-6 and TRBJ2-1; the D gene is possibly TRBD2 (6 bases). V was clipped by 4 bases and J by 0 bases, with 16 bases between them. Looked up from germline, CDR1 is SGHVS and CDR2 is FNYEAQ. The CDR3 covers 17 residues.

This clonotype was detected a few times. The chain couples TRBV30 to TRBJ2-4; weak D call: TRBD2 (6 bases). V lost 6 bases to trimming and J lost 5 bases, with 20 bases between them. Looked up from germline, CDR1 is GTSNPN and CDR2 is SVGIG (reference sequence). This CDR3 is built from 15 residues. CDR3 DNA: TGTGCCTGTGCGCGGGCGGGGCTTAGAGAAAACATTCAGTACTTC. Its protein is CACARAGLRENIQYF. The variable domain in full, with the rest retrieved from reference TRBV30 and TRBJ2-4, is SQTIHQWPATLVQPVGSPLSLECTVEGTSNPNLYWYRQAAGRGLQLLFYSVGIGQISSEVPQNLSASRPQDRQFILSSKKLLLSDSGFYLCACARAGLRENIQYFGAGTRLSVL.

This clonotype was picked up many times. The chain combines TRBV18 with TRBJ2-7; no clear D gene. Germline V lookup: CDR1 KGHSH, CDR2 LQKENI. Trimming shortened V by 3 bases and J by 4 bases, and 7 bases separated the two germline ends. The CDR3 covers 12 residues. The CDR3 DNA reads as TGTGCCAGCTCACCCGACGGTTACGAGCAGTACTTC. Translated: CASSPDGYEQYF.

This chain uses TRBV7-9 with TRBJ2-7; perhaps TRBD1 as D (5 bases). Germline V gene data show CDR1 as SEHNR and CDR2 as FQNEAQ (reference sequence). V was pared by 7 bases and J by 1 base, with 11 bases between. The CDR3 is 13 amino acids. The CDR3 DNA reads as TGTGCCAGCAACCCGGACAATTCCTACGAGCAGTACTTC. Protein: CASNPDNSYEQYF.

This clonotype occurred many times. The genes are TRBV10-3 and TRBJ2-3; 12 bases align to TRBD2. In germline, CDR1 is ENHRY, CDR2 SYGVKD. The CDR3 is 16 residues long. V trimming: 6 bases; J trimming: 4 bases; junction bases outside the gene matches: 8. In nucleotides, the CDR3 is TGTGCCATCAGCAACCCGACTAGCGGGAGTGCAGATACGCAGTATTTT. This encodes CAISNPTSGSADTQYF.

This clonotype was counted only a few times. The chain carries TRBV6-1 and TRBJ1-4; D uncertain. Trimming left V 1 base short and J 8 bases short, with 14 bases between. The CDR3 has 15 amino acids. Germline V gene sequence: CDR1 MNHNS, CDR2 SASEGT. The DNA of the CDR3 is TGTGCCAGCAGTGAAGACGGGAGGTTTTGGGAAAAACTGTTTTTT. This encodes CASSEDGRFWEKLFF.

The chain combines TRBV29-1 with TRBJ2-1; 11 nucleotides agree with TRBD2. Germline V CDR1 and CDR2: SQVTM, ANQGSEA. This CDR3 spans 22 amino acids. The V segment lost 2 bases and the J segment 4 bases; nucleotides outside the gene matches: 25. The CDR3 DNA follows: TGCAGCGTTGAAAGTCGGTGGGTAGCGGGAGGGCCCTCGGGTCCCTTTTACAATGAGCAGTTCTTC. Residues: CSVESRWVAGGPSGPFYNEQFF.

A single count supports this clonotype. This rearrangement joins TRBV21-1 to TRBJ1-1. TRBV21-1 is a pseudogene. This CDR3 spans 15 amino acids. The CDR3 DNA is TGTGCCAGCAGCAAAGAAAGCTCAGGAAACACTGAAGCTTTCTTT. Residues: CASSKESSGNTEAFF.

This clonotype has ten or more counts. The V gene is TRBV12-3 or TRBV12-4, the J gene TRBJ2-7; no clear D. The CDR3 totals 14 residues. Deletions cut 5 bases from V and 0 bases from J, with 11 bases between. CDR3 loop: CASSEQILSYEQYF. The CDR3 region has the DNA TGTGCCAGCAGTGAACAAATCCTCTCCTACGAGCAGTACTTC.

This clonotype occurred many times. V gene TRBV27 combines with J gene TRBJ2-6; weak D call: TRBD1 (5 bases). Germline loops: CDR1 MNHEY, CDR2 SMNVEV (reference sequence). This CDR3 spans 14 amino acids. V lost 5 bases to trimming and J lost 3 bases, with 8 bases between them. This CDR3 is CASSPTVGANVLTF. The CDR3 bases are TGTGCCAGCAGTCCGACAGTTGGGGCCAACGTCCTGACTTTC.

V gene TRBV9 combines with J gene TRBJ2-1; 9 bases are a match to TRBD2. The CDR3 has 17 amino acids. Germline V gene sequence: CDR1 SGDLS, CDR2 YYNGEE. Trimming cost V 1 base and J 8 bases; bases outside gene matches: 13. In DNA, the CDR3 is TGTGCCAGCAGCGTACCCCCCGGGGCGGGGGGGCAGTATGAGCAGTTCTTC. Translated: CASSVPPGAGGQYEQFF.

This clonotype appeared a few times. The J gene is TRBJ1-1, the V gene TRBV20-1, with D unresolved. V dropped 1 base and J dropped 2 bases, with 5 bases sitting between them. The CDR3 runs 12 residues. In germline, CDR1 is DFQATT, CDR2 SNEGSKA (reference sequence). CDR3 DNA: TGCAGTGCTAGAGCGGTCAACACTGAAGCTTTCTTT. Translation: CSARAVNTEAFF.

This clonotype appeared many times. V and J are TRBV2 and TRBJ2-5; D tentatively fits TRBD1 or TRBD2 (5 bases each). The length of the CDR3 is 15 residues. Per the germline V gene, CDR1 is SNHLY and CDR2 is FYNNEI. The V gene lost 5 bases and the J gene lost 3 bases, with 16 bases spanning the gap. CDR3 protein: CASSTGTPGKETQYF. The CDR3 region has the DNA TGTGCCAGCAGTACCGGGACCCCCGGCAAAGAGACCCAGTACTTC.

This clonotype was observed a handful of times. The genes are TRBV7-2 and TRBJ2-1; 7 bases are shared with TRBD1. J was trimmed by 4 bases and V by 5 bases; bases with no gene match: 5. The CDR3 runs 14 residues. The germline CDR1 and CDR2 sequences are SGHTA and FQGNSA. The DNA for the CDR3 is TGTGCCAGCAGCCCGGGACAGAAATACAATGAGCAGTTCTTC. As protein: CASSPGQKYNEQFF.

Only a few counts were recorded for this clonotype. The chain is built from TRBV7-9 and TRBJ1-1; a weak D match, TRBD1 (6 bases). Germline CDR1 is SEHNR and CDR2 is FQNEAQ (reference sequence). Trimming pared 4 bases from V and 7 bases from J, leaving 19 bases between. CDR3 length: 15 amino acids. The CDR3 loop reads CASSSSGTTSNEAFF. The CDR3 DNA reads TGTGCCAGCAGCTCGTCCGGGACAACATCCAATGAAGCTTTCTTT.

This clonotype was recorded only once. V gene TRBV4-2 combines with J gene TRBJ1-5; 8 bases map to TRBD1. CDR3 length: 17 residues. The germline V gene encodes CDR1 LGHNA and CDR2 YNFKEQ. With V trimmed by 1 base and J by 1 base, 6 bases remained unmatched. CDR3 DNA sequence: TGTGCCAGCAGCCAAGGGTCCCGACAGGGGAGCAATCAGCCCCAGCATTTT. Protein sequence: CASSQGSRQGSNQPQHF.

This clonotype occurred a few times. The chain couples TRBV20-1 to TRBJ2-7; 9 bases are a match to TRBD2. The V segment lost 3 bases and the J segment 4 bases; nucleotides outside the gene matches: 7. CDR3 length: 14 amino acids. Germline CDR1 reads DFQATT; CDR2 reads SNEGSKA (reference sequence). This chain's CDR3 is CSASHTSGRYEQYF. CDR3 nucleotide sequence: TGCAGTGCTAGTCACACTAGCGGGCGGTACGAGCAGTACTTC.

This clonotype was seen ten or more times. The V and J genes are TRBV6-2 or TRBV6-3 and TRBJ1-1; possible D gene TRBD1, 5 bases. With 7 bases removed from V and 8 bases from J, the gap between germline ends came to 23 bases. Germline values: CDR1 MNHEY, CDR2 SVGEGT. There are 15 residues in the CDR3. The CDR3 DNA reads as TGTGCCAGCAATCTTCCGGGACCCCCTTTTTTAGAAGCTTTCTTT. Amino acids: CASNLPGPPFLEAFF.

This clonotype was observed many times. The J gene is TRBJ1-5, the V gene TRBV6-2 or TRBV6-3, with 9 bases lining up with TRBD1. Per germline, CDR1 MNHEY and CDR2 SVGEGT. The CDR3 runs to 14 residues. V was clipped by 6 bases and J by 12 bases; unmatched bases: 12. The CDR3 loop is CASRTSGTGSHQHF. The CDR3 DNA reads TGTGCCAGCAGAACCTCCGGGACAGGGTCTCACCAGCATTTT.